Listed below are T cell receptor beta chains from one sample, sequenced in a study of T cell changes during pregnancy in multiple sclerosis. This table comes from immunoSEQ multiplex PCR, and its TCRdb copy is limited to in-frame clones, with some not included. Counted here are about 75,000 clones, more than 70% occurring once; the ten biggest clones make up 0.7% to 0.9%. Material: peripheral blood, obtained in the first trimester of pregnancy. These receptors came from a female donor in good health, enrolled as a control in a pregnancy study. CDR3s leave out the opening cysteine and the closing phenylalanine or tryptophan. D genes are given only for firm matches.

d_call v_call cdr3_aa
TRBD2 TRBV5-1 ASTSGGSSLEQY
TRBD2 TRBV14 ASNRRSGLAGNNEQF
TRBD2 TRBV11-2 ASSIAGGKNIQY
NA TRBV19 ASSIRRATASTDTQY
NA TRBV6-5 ASKGQHSNQPQH
NA TRBV5-1 ASSLGSGNTIY
TRBD1 TRBV30 AWSNRQGALEKLF
NA TRBV20-1 SAARRGEQF
NA TRBV27 ASSLSRPDTQY
NA TRBV13 ASSLAGVEQF
NA TRBV11-1 ASSNPGMGALNEQF
NA TRBV7-6 ASSTRGADTQY
TRBD1 TRBV7-9 ASSETTGWNSPLH
TRBD2 TRBV7-2 ASSPMRGSYEQY
NA TRBV5-1 ASSSGTRRINYGYT
NA TRBV9 ASTPGGPGTDTQY
NA TRBV5-6 ASSWRDTQY
TRBD1 TRBV7-9 ASSQLGQTSNQPQH
NA TRBV27 ASSPYIAGNQPQH
TRBD1 TRBV6-5 ASIKNDREETEAF
NA TRBV4-1 ASSQDVDGYT
NA TRBV21-1 ASSKEVDRDPQETQY
TRBD1 TRBV28 ASSLPGQGRNEQF
NA TRBV30 AWGHMNAEAF
NA TRBV20-1 SARSVHEQF